This TCR beta chain comes out of a study of blood T cells in healthy people across ages. Study-wide context: Roughly one uniquely barcoded beta molecule per two T cells was captured. Overall study results and limits: Diversity estimates drawn from one million T cells were deemed underestimates.

The CDR3 runs to 11 residues. Germline loops: CDR1 SQVTM, CDR2 ANQGSEA. Trimming took 3 bases from V and 7 from J, leaving 10 bases between them. Through a sample-barcoded 5' primer and a J-beta primer mix, a second PCR was run for roughly 6 to 12 cycles. One entry per CDR3 protein, called by TCRdb with MiXCR from the 5' RACE reads. The sample holds roughly 1,500,000 distinct CDR3 sequences; 34% are singletons and the top ten take over 9%. Comments on this clonotype: Its antigen is currently unknown. Given a much more abundant clone one base away, this may be a read error.

The rearrangement joins TRBV29-1 to TRBJ2-7; TRBD2 might be the D (5 bases). Sequences were obtained from blood. This receptor was obtained from a woman in her thirties in good health. The CDR3 region is CSVDGDGEQYF. CDR3 DNA: TGCAGCGTTGACGGGGATGGTGAGCAGTACTTC.